One and the same sample provided the 31 T cell receptor beta chains below, sequenced in a study of T cells in Graves' hyperthyroidism and ophthalmopathy. RNA transcripts gave rise to amplified TCR beta CDR3 regions. Carried out on the TCR CDR3, a first-round RT-PCR used the HTBI primer set. TCRdb passed the multiplex PCR reads through MiXCR, listing each CDR3 protein once. This sample has fewer than 650,000 distinct CDR3 sequences, with approximately 15% found just once. Specimen: blood. Receptors were obtained from a woman under 30 with Graves' ophthalmopathy.

The table lists this clonotype with a few counts. The chain links TRBV7-9 to TRBJ1-4, with D possibly TRBD1 on 5 matching bases. Trimming shortened V by 1 base and J by 8 bases, and 11 bases separated the two germline ends. The CDR3 extends over 14 amino acids. From germline, CDR1 is SEHNR and CDR2 FQNEAQ (reference sequence). The chain's CDR3 is CASSLGGTPEKLFF. In nucleotides, the CDR3 is TGTGCCAGCAGCTTAGGAGGGACGCCAGAAAAACTGTTTTTT.

The genes are TRBV19 and TRBJ2-1; 7 positions match TRBD2. Looked up from germline, CDR1 is LNHDA and CDR2 is SQIVND (reference sequence). Germline trimming cut 6 bases from V and 5 bases from J; bases unmatched to any gene: 7. The CDR3 covers 14 residues. CDR3 protein: CASRREGKHNEQFF. DNA for the CDR3: TGTGCCAGTAGGAGGGAGGGGAAACACAATGAGCAGTTCTTC.

This clonotype appeared many times. The chain combines TRBV10-1 with TRBJ2-3; 10 bases map to TRBD2. The CDR3 has 15 amino acids. V lost 6 bases and J lost 3; bases outside the gene matches: 6. CDR1 and CDR2 from the germline V gene are WNHNN and SYGVQD (reference sequence). In DNA, the CDR3 is TGCGCCAGCAGCGAAATTAGCGGGAGGACAGATACGCAGTATTTT. Translating it yields CASSEISGRTDTQYF.

This clonotype has a count of ten or more. The chain employs TRBV12-5 and TRBJ1-2; the D is unclear. Germline-derived CDR1 and CDR2 are LGHNT and FRNRAP. The CDR3 runs to 11 residues. With 1 base removed from V and 5 bases from J, the gap between germline ends came to 2 bases. The CDR3 region has the DNA TGTGCTAGTGGTTTGGGGTATGGCTACACCTTC. Translation gives CASGLGYGYTF.

This clonotype was seen at least ten times. The chain is built from TRBV19 and TRBJ1-4; D is unresolved. V lost 2 bases and J 0 bases, leaving 4 bases between the germline ends. Germline-derived CDR1 and CDR2 are LNHDA and SQIVND (reference sequence). The CDR3 consists of 14 residues. The CDR3 reads CASSITATNEKLFF. Written as DNA, the CDR3 is TGTGCCAGTAGTATAACGGCAACTAATGAAAAACTGTTTTTT.

The rearrangement uses TRBV20-1 and TRBJ2-7; 11 nucleotides agree with TRBD2. CDR3 length: 14 amino acids. The V and J ends lost 3 bases and 4 bases, in that order; junction bases with no gene match: 5. Germline CDR1 and CDR2: DFQATT and SNEGSKA (reference sequence). CDR3 sequence reads: CSASTSGSSYEQYF. The DNA for the CDR3 is TGCAGTGCTAGCACTAGCGGGAGTTCTTACGAGCAGTACTTC.

This clonotype came up a few times. The rearrangement links TRBV28 to TRBJ1-6; D not resolved. V was trimmed by 5 bases and J by 8 bases, leaving 16 bases between them. The CDR3 consists of 15 residues. CDR1 is MDHEN, CDR2 SYDVKM, per germline. CDR3 region: CASSPLTGRHSPLHF. CDR3 coding DNA: TGTGCCAGCAGTCCCCTCACGGGCCGGCATTCACCCCTCCACTTT.

V is TRBV30 and J is TRBJ2-2; possibly TRBD1 for D (6 bases). CDR3 length: 17 amino acids. Germline CDR1 is GTSNPN and CDR2 is SVGIG (reference sequence). Between the trimmed V and J ends, which lost 1 base and 4 bases, there was a span of 19 bases. The CDR3 nucleotides read TGTGCCTGGAGTGCTTCTGGCGGAGTCAGGGGCACCGGGGAGCTGTTTTTT. Translation: CAWSASGGVRGTGELFF.

This clonotype was recorded many times. V usage is TRBV28 and J usage is TRBJ2-7, with TRBD2 identical over 11 bases. V lost 6 bases and J lost 4; bases outside the gene matches: 5. Germline CDR1 reads MDHEN; CDR2 reads SYDVKM. This CDR3 region has 14 residues. CDR3 region: CASSWGLAVYEQYF. In DNA form, the CDR3 reads TGTGCCAGCAGCTGGGGACTAGCGGTTTACGAGCAGTACTTC.

This clonotype was seen at least ten times. The rearrangement links TRBV20-1 to TRBJ2-1, with D perhaps TRBD2 (5 bases). Trimming left V 1 base short and J 9 bases short, with 19 bases between. Germline V gene lookup returns CDR1 DFQATT and CDR2 SNEGSKA (reference sequence). The CDR3 extends over 15 amino acids. CDR3: CSARGQRALVREQFF. Written as DNA, the CDR3 is TGCAGTGCTAGAGGTCAGAGGGCCCTAGTTCGTGAGCAGTTCTTC.

This clonotype was picked up many times. CDR3 DNA sequence: TGTGCCAGCAGCCAATCAACAGGTGAAGCTTTCTTT. This codes for CASSQSTGEAFF. The V call is TRBV3-1, the J call TRBJ1-1, with D maybe TRBD1 (5 bases). The CDR3 runs to 12 residues. Germline V gene data show CDR1 as LGHDT and CDR2 as YNNKEL (reference sequence). V lost 2 bases and J 7 bases, leaving 8 bases between the germline ends.

The table lists this clonotype with many counts. The chain combines TRBV11-2 with TRBJ2-7; weak D call: TRBD1 (5 bases). The CDR3 runs to 15 residues. V was trimmed by 0 bases and J by 2 bases, leaving 11 bases between them. Germline V gives CDR1 SGHAT, CDR2 FQNNGV. CDR3 sequence: CASSLERQGPYEQYF. In DNA, the CDR3 is TGTGCCAGCAGCTTAGAACGGCAGGGCCCCTACGAGCAGTACTTC.

This rearrangement joins TRBV20-1 to TRBJ1-5; 9 nucleotides match TRBD1. Germline CDR1 reads DFQATT; CDR2 reads SNEGSKA (reference sequence). J was trimmed by 0 bases and V by 0 bases; bases with no gene match: 9. There are 18 residues in the CDR3. The CDR3 reads CSARETGTGRISNQPQHF. The CDR3, as DNA: TGCAGTGCTAGAGAAACCGGGACAGGGAGAATTAGCAATCAGCCCCAGCATTTT.

This clonotype was recorded many times. The chain links TRBV6-5 to TRBJ1-1; D unresolved. This CDR3 is 14 amino acids long. V was clipped by 0 bases and J by 1 base, with 6 bases between them. Germline V CDR1 and CDR2: MNHEY, SVGAGI. CDR3 DNA sequence: TGTGCCAGCAGTTACTCCGAACAGAACACTGAAGCTTTCTTT. Encoded protein: CASSYSEQNTEAFF.

This clonotype has only one observation. V is TRBV5-8 and J is TRBJ2-7, with 10 positions matching TRBD2. This CDR3 is built from 16 residues. V trimming: 2 bases; J trimming: 2 bases; junction bases outside the gene matches: 7. Germline V CDR1 and CDR2: SGHTS, YDEGEE. As DNA, the CDR3 is TGTGCCAGCAGCTTCTGGTTAGCGGGAGGAACCTACGAGCAGTACTTC. Protein: CASSFWLAGGTYEQYF.

In this sample, this clonotype turned up a few times. This chain joins TRBV3-1 and TRBJ2-1; 7 bases align to TRBD2. This CDR3 contains 16 residues. Germline V lookup: CDR1 LGHDT, CDR2 YNNKEL (reference sequence). The J segment lost 0 bases and the V segment lost 7 bases, leaving 9 bases of the junction unmatched. The CDR3 sequence: CASTRGGGISYNEQFF. CDR3 sequence (DNA): TGTGCCAGCACTCGGGGCGGGGGAATCTCCTACAATGAGCAGTTCTTC.

This clonotype was counted many times. This sequence joins TRBV10-3 and TRBJ2-7, with a weak D call TRBD1 (7 bases). V was pared by 2 bases and J by 5 bases, with 10 bases between. The CDR3 has 13 residues. Germline CDR1 is ENHRY and CDR2 is SYGVKD. CDR3 DNA: TGTGCCATCAGTGAGGGCAGGGGGGACGAGCAGTACTTC. Translating it yields CAISEGRGDEQYF.

This clonotype was recorded at least ten times. V is TRBV12-3 or TRBV12-4 and J is TRBJ1-5; D ambiguous. The germline V and J ends were trimmed by 5 bases and 6 bases, with 11 bases remaining between them. The CDR3 is made up of 13 amino acids. In DNA, the CDR3 is TGTGCCAGCAGTCCCCGCCTTCTTCAGCCCCAGCATTTT. This encodes CASSPRLLQPQHF.

In its sample, this clonotype was seen a few times. The chain recombines TRBV27 with TRBJ1-5, with D possibly being TRBD1 (6 bases). CDR1 and CDR2 from the germline V gene are MNHEY and SMNVEV (reference sequence). Between the trimmed V and J ends, which lost 5 bases and 6 bases, there was a span of 17 bases. CDR3 length: 15 amino acids. Here the CDR3 reads CASSPDPGGGQPQHF. CDR3 bases: TGTGCCAGCAGTCCAGACCCCGGAGGGGGTCAGCCCCAGCATTTT.

This clonotype turned up a few times. This rearrangement joins TRBV11-2 to TRBJ2-2; TRBD1 aligns across 9 bases. Germline lookup yields CDR1 SGHAT and CDR2 FQNNGV. The CDR3 extends over 15 amino acids. The ends lost 5 bases at V and 3 bases at J; junction bases unmatched: 4. The CDR3 DNA reads TGTGCCAGCAGCCCTACAGGGGGCCACACCGGGGAGCTGTTTTTT. Translated: CASSPTGGHTGELFF.

This clonotype occurred many times. The chain employs TRBV2 and TRBJ2-4; D is possibly TRBD1 (7 bases). Germline lookup yields CDR1 SNHLY and CDR2 FYNNEI. The CDR3 contains 14 residues. The V and J ends lost 6 bases and 1 base respectively, with 10 bases between them. The CDR3 loop is CASSAGQAKNIQYF. The CDR3, as DNA: TGTGCCAGCAGCGCGGGACAGGCCAAAAACATTCAGTACTTC.

This clonotype was detected ten times or more. The chain couples TRBV7-2 to TRBJ2-7, with D perhaps matching TRBD1 (7 bases). This CDR3 region has 15 residues. CDR1 SGHTA and CDR2 FQGNSA come from the germline V gene. Trimming stripped 0 bases from V and 5 bases from J, with 14 bases between. In nucleotides, the CDR3 is TGTGCCAGCAGCTTAGCGGGCAGGGGGGTCGACGAGCAGTACTTC. It translates to CASSLAGRGVDEQYF.

This chain joins TRBV6-1 and TRBJ2-3; possible D gene TRBD2, 6 bases. Germline V gives CDR1 MNHNS, CDR2 SASEGT. The CDR3 is 14 residues long. Trimming took off 10 bases at V and 1 base at J, with 15 bases between the two ends. The CDR3 DNA reads TGTGCCACCGGGAGAGGGGTTGGCACAGATACGCAGTATTTT. Translation gives CATGRGVGTDTQYF.

This chain's CDR3 is CASSAVRASYNEQFF. The CDR3 coding sequence is TGTGCCAGTAGTGCTGTCCGGGCCTCCTACAATGAGCAGTTCTTC. The V call is TRBV19, the J call TRBJ2-1; the D is unclear. Per germline, CDR1 LNHDA and CDR2 SQIVND (reference sequence). The V end lost 5 bases, the J end lost 0 bases, and 11 bases lay between the germline ends. This CDR3 is 15 amino acids long.

This clonotype was counted only a few times. This chain connects TRBV7-2 to TRBJ2-7, with 7 bases fitting TRBD1. Germline V gene data show CDR1 as SGHTA and CDR2 as FQGNSA. The CDR3 runs 13 residues. Trimming cost V 1 base and J 7 bases; bases outside gene matches: 4. CDR3 bases: TGTGCCAGCAGCTTAGAACAGGGGCGAGAGCAGTACTTC. It codes for CASSLEQGREQYF.

This clonotype was seen at least ten times. V gene TRBV5-1 combines with J gene TRBJ2-2; TRBD1 or TRBD2 may be the D gene (9 bases each). Germline V gives CDR1 SGHRS, CDR2 YFSETQ. Trimming took 3 bases from V and 5 from J, leaving 38 bases between them. There are 23 residues in the CDR3. CDR3 region: CASSWDRAVIPWSGRTNTGELFF. DNA for the CDR3: TGCGCCAGCAGCTGGGACAGGGCGGTCATTCCGTGGAGCGGGAGGACTAATACCGGGGAGCTGTTTTTT.

The CDR3 reads CASSPRDREQANYGYTF. Written as DNA, the CDR3 is TGTGCCAGCAGCCCCCGGGACAGAGAGCAAGCTAACTATGGCTACACCTTC. The chain uses TRBV11-2 and TRBJ1-2; TRBD1 agrees at 7 bases. This CDR3 has 17 residues. Germline lookup yields CDR1 SGHAT and CDR2 FQNNGV. V lost 5 bases and J lost 0; bases outside the gene matches: 12.

This clonotype appeared many times. The rearrangement uses TRBV7-3 and TRBJ2-5, with 9 positions matching TRBD1. Looked up from germline, CDR1 is SGHTA and CDR2 is FQGTGA. V lost 5 bases to trimming and J lost 2 bases; unmatched junction nucleotides: 9. The CDR3 runs to 16 residues. CDR3 region: CASSLTQGAPQETQYF. CDR3 nucleotides: TGTGCCAGCAGCCTGACACAGGGGGCCCCTCAAGAGACCCAGTACTTC.

This clonotype was observed many times. This chain uses TRBV5-5 with TRBJ2-3, with D possibly being TRBD2 (5 bases). Germline CDR1 SGHKS, CDR2 YYEKEE (reference sequence). The V end lost 3 bases, the J end lost 4 bases, and 9 bases lay between the germline ends. The CDR3 runs 13 residues. CDR3 protein: CASSSGMADTQYF. The CDR3 DNA sequence: TGTGCCAGCAGCTCCGGGATGGCAGATACGCAGTATTTT. Full variable domain (outside the CDR3, taken from reference TRBV5-5 and TRBJ2-3): DAGVTQSPTHLIKTRGQQVTLRCSPISGHKSVSWYQQVLGQGPQFIFQYYEKEERGRGNFPDRFSARQFPNYSSELNVNALLLGDSALYLCASSSGMADTQYFGPGTRLTVL.

The CDR3 is CASRTTGGTNTEAFF. CDR3 DNA: TGTGCCAGCAGGACGACAGGGGGCACGAACACTGAAGCTTTCTTT. The chain links TRBV6-1 to TRBJ1-1; 10 bases are a match to TRBD1. Germline loops: CDR1 MNHNS, CDR2 SASEGT. The junction had 5 bases not matched to a gene; V was cut back by 6 bases and J by 1 base. The CDR3 is 15 residues long.

This clonotype showed up many times. The CDR3 loop reads CASSHWSQETQYF. The CDR3 DNA reads TGTGCCAGCAGCCATTGGTCGCAAGAGACCCAGTACTTC. The rearrangement joins TRBV11-2 to TRBJ2-5; D call uncertain. The V gene lost 5 bases and the J gene lost 2 bases, with 9 bases spanning the gap. The CDR3 has 13 amino acids. The germline gives CDR1 SGHAT, CDR2 FQNNGV. Complete variable domain (other parts from reference TRBV11-2 and TRBJ2-5): EAGVAQSPRYKIIEKRQSVAFWCNPISGHATLYWYQQILGQGPKLLIQFQNNGVVDDSQLPKDRFSAERLKGVDSTLKIQPAKLEDSAVYLCASSHWSQETQYFGPGTRLLVL.